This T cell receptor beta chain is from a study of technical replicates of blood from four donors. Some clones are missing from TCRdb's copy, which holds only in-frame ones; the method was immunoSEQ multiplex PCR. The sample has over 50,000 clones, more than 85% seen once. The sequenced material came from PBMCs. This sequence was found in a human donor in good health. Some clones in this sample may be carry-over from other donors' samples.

CDR3 amino acids: CASSEYGTGAVGYTF. In DNA, the CDR3 is TGTGCCAGCAGTGAATATGGGACAGGGGCGGTTGGCTACACCTTC. The gene calls are TRBV25-1 and TRBJ1-2, with 10 bases matching TRBD1. This CDR3 spans 15 amino acids. V shed 0 bases, J shed 7 bases, and the junction held 5 bases outside the gene matches. Germline lookup yields CDR1 MGHDK and CDR2 SYGVNS.